This T cell receptor beta chain was identified in a study of radiotherapy plus CTLA-4 blockade in lung cancer. CTLA-4 blockade using ipilimumab, together with focal radiation, was received by patients with chemo-refractory metastatic non-small-cell lung cancer. Generated by immunoSEQ multiplex PCR, the TCRdb table keeps only in-frame clones and is missing some. This sample carries around 71,000 clones, 65% to 85% of them seen once, and the ten largest clones take about a sixth. Comments on this clone: Its antigen remains unidentified.

This CDR3 is 14 amino acids long. V lost 0 bases and J lost 6, with 11 bases in between. Germline assignment: CDR1 SGDLS and CDR2 YYNGEE. Study-level findings and limits: Peripheral blood showed expansion of tumor-derived TCR clones after radiotherapy and ipilimumab.

The specimen comprised peripheral blood, sampled from a patient treated with radiotherapy plus ipilimumab. The gene calls are TRBV9 and TRBJ2-3, with no clear D. The sequence was collected from a human donor with non-small cell lung cancer whose response to radiotherapy plus ipilimumab could not be evaluated. Some clones in this sample may be carry-over from other donors' samples. The CDR3 coding sequence is TGTGCCAGCAGCGTAGGGCACGGGTTGGATACGCAGTATTTT. Protein sequence: CASSVGHGLDTQYF.